This T cell receptor beta chain came from a study of blood T cell repertoires in COVID-19. In the study overall: PBMCs, B-cell-depleted T cells, or T cells provided the cDNA or gDNA that made up the material.

As originally analysed: Researchers report that nucleated cell counts were estimated from reference gene primer amplification. Clones were sequenced by immunoSEQ multiplex PCR, and TCRdb holds only the in-frame ones, with some missing. The V and J calls and clone size are taken from that table; D and trimming were inferred from the DNA. Of roughly 270,000 clones detected, roughly 85% appear once; the ten largest clones hold about 5.1%. With 3 bases clipped from V and 2 bases from J, the junction kept 10 bases outside the gene matches. In germline, CDR1 is DFQATT, CDR2 SNEGSKA (reference sequence). CDR3 length equals 15 residues.

Sequencing was carried out using peripheral blood. This receptor was obtained from a man aged 50 to 59 with active or convalescent COVID-19. The rearrangement links TRBV20-1 to TRBJ2-7; 7 bases agree with TRBD2. The CDR3 coding sequence is TGCAGTGCTAGTCCCCTGGAGGGAGGGCCCTACGAGCAGTACTTC. Its protein product is CSASPLEGGPYEQYF.